The clone carrying this TCR beta chain occurred a few times. This sample stems from a study of blood T cell repertoires in COVID-19. Overall study: Nucleic acid was either cDNA or gDNA, and it came from T cells, B-cell-depleted T cells, or PBMCs.

As processed by the authors: Estimated nucleated cell counts came from reference gene primer amplification. The repertoire was sequenced with immunoSEQ multiplex PCR; TCRdb's copy has only in-frame clones and lacks some. From that table come the V and J calls and clone size; the DNA was used to work out D and trimming. The sample lists 250,000 to 400,000 clones; about 87% were seen once. The sample was peripheral blood. The receptor was derived from a woman aged 30 to 39 with COVID-19, enrolled during active disease.

The CDR3 DNA reads TGTGCCAGAAGCTTTGAACTATCTGCGAACACCGGGGAGCTGTTTTTT. This gives the protein CARSFELSANTGELFF. The chain combines TRBV5-3 with TRBJ2-2; D is ambiguous. TRBV5-3 is an open reading frame, and its role is uncertain. The length of the CDR3 is 16 residues. Trimming took off 2 bases at V and 0 bases at J, with 11 bases between the two ends.